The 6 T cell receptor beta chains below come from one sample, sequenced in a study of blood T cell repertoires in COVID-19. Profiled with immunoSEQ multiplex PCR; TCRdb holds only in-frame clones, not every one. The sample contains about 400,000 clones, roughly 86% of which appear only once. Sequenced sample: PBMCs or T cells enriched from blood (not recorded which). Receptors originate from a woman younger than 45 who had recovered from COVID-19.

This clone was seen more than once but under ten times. CDR3 sequence reads: CASSQQQGANTDTQYF. In DNA form, the CDR3 reads TGTGCCAGCAGCCAACAACAGGGGGCAAACACAGATACGCAGTATTTT. The chain recombines TRBV11-2 with TRBJ2-3; TRBD1 agrees at 9 bases. The CDR3 has 16 amino acids. V trimming: 5 bases; J trimming: 2 bases; junction bases outside the gene matches: 8. The germline V gene encodes CDR1 SGHAT and CDR2 FQNNGV.

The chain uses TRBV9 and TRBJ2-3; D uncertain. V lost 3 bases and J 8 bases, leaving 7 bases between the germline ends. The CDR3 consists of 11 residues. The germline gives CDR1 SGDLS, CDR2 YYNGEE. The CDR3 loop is CASSAAGTQYF. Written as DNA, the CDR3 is TGTGCCAGCAGCGCCGCAGGTACGCAGTATTTT.

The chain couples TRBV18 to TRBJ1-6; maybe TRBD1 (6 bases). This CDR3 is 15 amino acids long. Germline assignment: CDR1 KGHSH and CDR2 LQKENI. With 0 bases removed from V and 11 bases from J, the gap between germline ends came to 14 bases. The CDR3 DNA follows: TGTGCCAGCTCACCACCTACAGGGATATTAACACCCCTCCACTTT. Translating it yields CASSPPTGILTPLHF.

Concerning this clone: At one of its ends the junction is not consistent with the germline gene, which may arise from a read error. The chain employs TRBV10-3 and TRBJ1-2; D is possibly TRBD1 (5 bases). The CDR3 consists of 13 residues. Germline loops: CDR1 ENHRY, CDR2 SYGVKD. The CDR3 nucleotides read TGTGCCACCAGTTCGGGACTAAACTATGGCTACACCTTC. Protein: CATSSGLNYGYTF.

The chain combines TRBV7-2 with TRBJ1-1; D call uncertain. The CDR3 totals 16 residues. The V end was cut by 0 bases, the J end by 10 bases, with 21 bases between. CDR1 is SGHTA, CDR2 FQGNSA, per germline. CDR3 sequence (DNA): TGTGCCAGCAGCTTAGCCGTATCCTATGACGGGATGGGAGCTTTCTTT. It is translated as CASSLAVSYDGMGAFF.

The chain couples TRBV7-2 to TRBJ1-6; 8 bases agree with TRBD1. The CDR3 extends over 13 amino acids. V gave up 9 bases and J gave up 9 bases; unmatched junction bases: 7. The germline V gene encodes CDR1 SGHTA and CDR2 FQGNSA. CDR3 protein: CASSRQGRSPLHF. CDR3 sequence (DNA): TGTGCCAGTTCGCGACAGGGGCGTTCACCCCTCCACTTT.